The 20 T cell receptor beta chains presented below share a single source sample, sequenced in a study of shared clonotypes between healthy human individuals (dated by TCRdb to the early 2020s). Library creation used the immunoSEQ multiplex PCR assay. This immuneACCESS table, as held by TCRdb, lists in-frame sequences with V and J called but not all clones. Of the missing ones, under half trace to an unresolved V gene in checked studies; the others have no known cause. The sample includes some 1 million clones, with about 74% observed a single time. The top ten constitute about 1.5% of the sample. Sequenced sample: memory CD4+ T cells sorted from blood. The cell subset or site label for this specimen denotes: CD45RA-negative fraction. The source of these receptors is a man aged 18 to 30 in good health.

This sequence joins TRBV5-1 and TRBJ2-3; D is unresolved. V was trimmed by 4 bases and J by 4 bases, leaving 10 bases between them. The germline gives CDR1 SGHRS, CDR2 YFSETQ. This CDR3 is 13 amino acids long. Here the CDR3 DNA reads TGCGCCAGCAGCGTTTGGACCTCAGATACGCAGTATTTT. This gives the protein CASSVWTSDTQYF.

The chain carries TRBV5-5 and TRBJ1-2, with a weak D call TRBD1 (5 bases). The CDR3 sequence is 16 residues long. CDR1 SGHKS and CDR2 YYEKEE come from the germline V gene (reference sequence). V was trimmed by 3 bases and J by 7 bases, leaving 22 bases between them. CDR3 bases: TGTGCCAGCAGCTGGGGGGTTGGACTGAGCGCGGCTGGCTACACCTTC. This translates into CASSWGVGLSAAGYTF.

The chain employs TRBV7-6 and TRBJ2-1; 10 positions agree with TRBD1. Germline CDR1 is SGHVS and CDR2 is FNYEAQ. The V and J ends lost 5 bases and 0 bases, in that order; junction bases with no gene match: 4. CDR3 length: 16 residues. DNA for the CDR3: TGTGCCAGCAGCCAGCGGGACAGGGGCTCCTACAATGAGCAGTTCTTC. It codes for CASSQRDRGSYNEQFF.

J is TRBJ1-1 and V is TRBV5-4, with D tentatively TRBD1 (5 bases). The CDR3 length is 13 residues. Trimming took off 0 bases at V and 11 bases at J, with 14 bases between the two ends. Germline CDR1 and CDR2: SGHNT and YYREEE (reference sequence). CDR3 in amino acids: CASSLEEGRGAFF. Here the CDR3 DNA reads TGTGCCAGCAGCTTGGAAGAGGGGCGGGGGGCTTTCTTT.

The V gene is TRBV19, the J gene TRBJ1-6; D perhaps matches TRBD1 (5 bases). Germline CDR1 reads LNHDA; CDR2 reads SQIVND (reference sequence). The CDR3 contains 15 residues. The ends were cut back, 6 bases at V and 7 bases at J, with 16 bases in the middle. The DNA of the CDR3 is TGTGCCAGTAGCCCCTCCGGGACGGTCAATTCACCCCTCCACTTT. Protein product: CASSPSGTVNSPLHF.

V gene TRBV7-3 combines with J gene TRBJ2-5; D unresolved. The CDR3 extends over 13 amino acids. From germline, CDR1 is SGHTA and CDR2 FQGTGA. V lost 2 bases to trimming and J lost 1 base, with 5 bases between them. The CDR3 protein is CASSLSRQETQYF. Here the CDR3 DNA reads TGTGCCAGCAGCTTATCGCGCCAAGAGACCCAGTACTTC.

The chain joins TRBV18 to TRBJ2-3; 7 positions agree with TRBD1. CDR3 size: 15 residues. V lost 4 bases and J lost 3; bases outside the gene matches: 7. Per the germline V gene, CDR1 is KGHSH and CDR2 is LQKENI. The CDR3 nucleotides read TGTGCCAGCTCACTGAGATCGACAGGGACAGATACGCAGTATTTT. It is translated as CASSLRSTGTDTQYF.

In its sample, this clone was seen once. This chain links TRBV29-1 with TRBJ1-2; tentatively, D is TRBD1 (5 bases). The CDR3 has 13 amino acids. CDR1 and CDR2 (germline): SQVTM, ANQGSEA. The germline V and J ends were trimmed by 3 bases and 8 bases, with 16 bases remaining between them. The CDR3 nucleotides are TGCAGCGTTGATTACGAGGGGTTTGGCGGCTACACCTTC. Translating gives CSVDYEGFGGYTF.

This chain links TRBV7-8 with TRBJ2-7; weak D call: TRBD1 (6 bases). Trimming stripped 5 bases from V and 5 bases from J, with 16 bases between. The length of the CDR3 is 14 residues. Germline V CDR1 and CDR2: SGHVS, FQNEAQ. CDR3 sequence: CASSHTGSGNEQYF. In nucleotides, the CDR3 is TGTGCCAGCAGCCATACAGGGTCGGGGAACGAGCAGTACTTC.

This sequence joins TRBV11-3 and TRBJ2-7; 10 bases are a match to TRBD1. The CDR3 is made up of 15 amino acids. Germline CDR1 SGHNT, CDR2 YENEEA. J lost 4 bases, V lost 3 bases, and 6 bases had no gene match. The CDR3, as DNA: TGTGCCAGCAGCTTTGGGACAGGGGCCCTATACGAGCAGTACTTC. It specifies CASSFGTGALYEQYF.

The CDR3 is CASSPLLGTGGNTEAFF. CDR3 coding DNA: TGTGCCAGCTCACCACTTTTGGGGACAGGGGGCAACACTGAAGCTTTCTTT. The V gene is TRBV18, the J gene TRBJ1-1; 12 positions agree with TRBD1. V lost 1 base, J lost 2 bases, and 5 bases stayed unmatched. Germline loops: CDR1 KGHSH, CDR2 LQKENI. The CDR3 extends over 17 amino acids.

The genes are TRBV19 and TRBJ2-1; D is perhaps TRBD2 (6 bases). V gave up 7 bases and J gave up 2 bases, with 9 bases separating them. Germline lookup yields CDR1 LNHDA and CDR2 SQIVND (reference sequence). CDR3 size: 13 residues. CDR3 bases: TGTGCCAGTAAGGGACTCACCTACAATGAGCAGTTCTTC. As protein: CASKGLTYNEQFF.

This clone was detected once. V is TRBV5-4 and J is TRBJ1-1; 7 nucleotides align to TRBD1. The CDR3 sequence is 15 residues long. Trimming removed 4 bases from V and 0 bases from J; junction bases left unmatched: 6. CDR1 is SGHNT, CDR2 YYREEE, per germline (reference sequence). This chain's CDR3 is CASSTVDRVNTEAFF. The CDR3 bases are TGTGCCAGCAGCACAGTTGACAGGGTGAACACTGAAGCTTTCTTT.

As to this clone: Other DNA sequences in this sample translate to the same CDR3. The gene calls are TRBV5-1 and TRBJ1-5; D uncertain. Germline V gene lookup returns CDR1 SGHRS and CDR2 YFSETQ. The CDR3 sequence is 13 residues long. V lost 0 bases and J 3 bases, leaving 4 bases between the germline ends. This CDR3 reads CASSLGPNQPQHF. The CDR3 nucleotides read TGCGCCAGCAGCTTGGGTCCCAATCAGCCCCAGCATTTT.

For this clone: Other DNA sequences in the same sample also yield this CDR3. The genes are TRBV11-2 and TRBJ2-3; D unresolved. Germline V lookup: CDR1 SGHAT, CDR2 FQNNGV. Trimming cost V 1 base and J 1 base, with 3 bases left between them. The CDR3 spans 13 residues. This CDR3 reads CASSLGGTDTQYF. The CDR3 coding sequence is TGTGCCAGCAGCTTAGGGGGCACAGATACGCAGTATTTT. The complete variable domain, with remaining parts taken from reference TRBV11-2 and TRBJ2-3, reads EAGVAQSPRYKIIEKRQSVAFWCNPISGHATLYWYQQILGQGPKLLIQFQNNGVVDDSQLPKDRFSAERLKGVDSTLKIQPAKLEDSAVYLCASSLGGTDTQYFGPGTRLTVL.

A remark on this clone: The identical CDR3 is also encoded by other nucleotide sequences in the sample. The chain combines TRBV5-1 with TRBJ1-2, with TRBD1 matching over 8 bases. V lost 0 bases, J lost 4 bases, and 5 bases stayed unmatched. This CDR3 region has 15 residues. Germline V gene lookup returns CDR1 SGHRS and CDR2 YFSETQ. In nucleotides, the CDR3 is TGCGCCAGCAGCTTGGGCGGACAGGGAAGCTATGGCTACACCTTC. It yields the protein CASSLGGQGSYGYTF.

This chain joins TRBV7-2 and TRBJ1-6; D possibly corresponds to TRBD1 (6 bases). Trimming removed 5 bases at V and 0 bases at J, with 11 bases between. This CDR3 contains 16 residues. Germline V CDR1 and CDR2: SGHTA, FQGNSA. The CDR3 coding sequence is TGTGCCAGCAGCATCACAGGGAGCTCCTATAATTCACCCCTCCACTTT. Amino acids: CASSITGSSYNSPLHF.

Concerning this clone: Other DNA sequences in this sample translate to the same CDR3. The gene calls are TRBV7-2 and TRBJ2-7; D gene ambiguous. In germline, CDR1 is SGHTA, CDR2 FQGNSA. V dropped 3 bases and J dropped 5 bases, with 5 bases sitting between them. The CDR3 is made up of 11 amino acids. The CDR3 reads CASSLVDEQYF. The CDR3 DNA follows: TGTGCCAGCAGCTTGGTCGACGAGCAGTACTTC.

V usage is TRBV11-2 and J usage is TRBJ2-3, with 8 nucleotides matching TRBD2. The germline gives CDR1 SGHAT, CDR2 FQNNGV. This CDR3 has 15 amino acids. The J segment lost 2 bases and the V segment lost 4 bases, leaving 5 bases of the junction unmatched. In nucleotides, the CDR3 is TGTGCCAGCAGCTCGGGACTAGGGCACACAGATACGCAGTATTTT. Protein product: CASSSGLGHTDTQYF.

The rearrangement uses TRBV11-2 and TRBJ2-3; TRBD1 matches at 10 bases. Germline CDR1 reads SGHAT; CDR2 reads FQNNGV. The junction had 3 bases not matched to a gene; V was cut back by 0 bases and J by 3 bases. The CDR3 is 16 residues long. CDR3 nucleotide sequence: TGTGCCAGCAGCTTAGATCCGGGACAGGGGACAGATACGCAGTATTTT. Translation gives CASSLDPGQGTDTQYF.